The 28 T cell receptor beta chains below come from one sample, sequenced in a study of cytomegalovirus exposure and HLA in healthy donors (dated by TCRdb to 2016 to 2017). The library was obtained by the immunoSEQ multiplex PCR assay. For the multiplex PCR, a mixture combining 60 forward primers for TCR Vbeta segments and 13 reverse primers for TCR Jbeta segments was used. What TCRdb holds here is the immuneACCESS table cut down to in-frame rearrangements. Part of the clones is not present; checked against another copy, under half of the missing clones reflect an unresolved V gene, and the others are unexplained. This sample lists roughly 86,000 clones; nearly 80% were detected once. 4.5% to 7% of the sample goes to the ten largest clones. Sequencing input: PBMCs. These receptors came from a female donor in good health and CMV-seronegative.

This sequence joins TRBV9 and TRBJ1-5; D may be TRBD1 (5 bases). The germline V gene encodes CDR1 SGDLS and CDR2 YYNGEE. The V gene lost 2 bases and the J gene lost 3 bases, with 9 bases spanning the gap. The CDR3 spans 14 residues. CDR3 DNA sequence: TGTGCCAGCAGCGTCGGGGGGTTCAATCAGCCCCAGCATTTT. It is translated as CASSVGGFNQPQHF. Using reference TRBV9 and TRBJ1-5 for the parts outside the CDR3, the full variable domain is DSGVTQTPKHLITATGQRVTLRCSPRSGDLSVYWYQQSLDQGLQFLIQYYNGEERAKGNILERFSAQQFPDLHSELNLSSLELGDSALYFCASSVGGFNQPQHFGDGTRLSIL.

The genes are TRBV27 and TRBJ2-7, with a possible D match to TRBD2 (6 bases). Germline CDR1 is MNHEY and CDR2 is SMNVEV (reference sequence). V lost 10 bases and J 0 bases, leaving 13 bases between the germline ends. The CDR3 extends over 13 amino acids. DNA of the CDR3: TGTGCCACCCAGCGGGTAAACTCCTACGAGCAGTACTTC. This codes for CATQRVNSYEQYF.

This chain joins TRBV11-2 and TRBJ1-5, with 8 bases fitting TRBD1. The germline CDR1 and CDR2 sequences are SGHAT and FQNNGV. The CDR3 length is 16 residues. V lost 1 base and J lost 5; bases outside the gene matches: 7. CDR3 coding DNA: TGTGCCAGCAGCTTAGGGGGGGGCAGGGGGCATCAGCCCCAGCATTTT. It yields the protein CASSLGGGRGHQPQHF. Full variable domain (missing parts from reference TRBV11-2 and TRBJ1-5): EAGVAQSPRYKIIEKRQSVAFWCNPISGHATLYWYQQILGQGPKLLIQFQNNGVVDDSQLPKDRFSAERLKGVDSTLKIQPAKLEDSAVYLCASSLGGGRGHQPQHFGDGTRLSIL.

This rearrangement joins TRBV6-5 to TRBJ2-1; the D gene is possibly TRBD1 (6 bases). The V gene's germline CDR1 is MNHEY and CDR2 SVGAGI. The CDR3 runs 14 residues. With 6 bases removed from V and 2 bases from J, the gap between germline ends came to 11 bases. DNA of the CDR3: TGTGCCAGCAGCTCGAGGGGGACCTACAATGAGCAGTTCTTC. Translation: CASSSRGTYNEQFF.

The CDR3 reads CASSLTGRSESPLHF. CDR3 DNA: TGTGCCAGCAGCTTAACGGGGCGGAGCGAGTCACCCCTCCACTTT. The rearrangement links TRBV7-3 to TRBJ1-6; tentatively, D is TRBD1 (5 bases). Trimming shortened V by 0 bases and J by 10 bases, and 13 bases separated the two germline ends. This CDR3 spans 15 amino acids. CDR1 SGHTA and CDR2 FQGTGA come from the germline V gene.

The chain combines TRBV6-6 with TRBJ2-5, with 8 bases matching TRBD2. The junction had 6 bases not matched to a gene; V was cut back by 6 bases and J by 3 bases. CDR3 size: 14 residues. From germline, CDR1 is MNHNY and CDR2 SVGAGI (reference sequence). CDR3 sequence reads: CASSRSGAKETQYF. In nucleotides, the CDR3 is TGTGCCAGCAGCCGTAGCGGGGCCAAAGAGACCCAGTACTTC.

J is TRBJ2-3 and V is TRBV5-6; TRBD2 matches 8 bases. CDR3 length: 14 residues. Germline V gene lookup returns CDR1 SGHDT and CDR2 YYEEEE. V dropped 5 bases and J dropped 4; count of bases not matched to a gene: 6. CDR3 sequence: CASRPRRGADTQYF. CDR3 nucleotide sequence: TGTGCCAGCAGACCGAGGCGGGGGGCAGATACGCAGTATTTT.

The chain combines TRBV6-6 with TRBJ1-5; D might be TRBD1 (5 bases). The CDR3 sequence is 14 residues long. The germline V and J ends were trimmed by 6 bases and 7 bases, with 16 bases remaining between them. The germline gives CDR1 MNHNY, CDR2 SVGAGI (reference sequence). The CDR3 DNA follows: TGTGCCAGCAGCGAGCGGGGGAGTTGGCAGCCCCAGCATTTT. Its translation is CASSERGSWQPQHF.

The sample holds a few counts of this clone. The chain is built from TRBV5-1 and TRBJ2-7; TRBD2 matches 8 bases. CDR1 SGHRS and CDR2 YFSETQ come from the germline V gene. J was trimmed by 1 base and V by 4 bases; bases with no gene match: 4. The CDR3 runs to 14 residues. In DNA, the CDR3 is TGCGCCAGCAGCACCGAGCGGGAGTCCTACGAGCAGTACTTC. Amino acid sequence: CASSTERESYEQYF.

This sequence joins TRBV27 and TRBJ2-3; TRBD2 agrees at 10 bases. The germline V gene has CDR1 MNHEY and CDR2 SMNVEV (reference sequence). There are 20 residues in the CDR3. The V segment lost 1 base and the J segment 3 bases; nucleotides outside the gene matches: 16. The CDR3 region has the DNA TGTGCCAGCAGTTTATTCCGGACTAGCGGAACCTCCCTAGGGACAGATACGCAGTATTTT. This translates into CASSLFRTSGTSLGTDTQYF.

This clone turned up a few times. The chain couples TRBV6-4 to TRBJ1-2, with TRBD1 as a possible D gene (6 bases). The CDR3 has 13 residues. The germline CDR1 and CDR2 sequences are MRHNA and SNTAGT. With 4 bases removed from V and 3 bases from J, the gap between germline ends came to 9 bases. This CDR3 reads CASSAAGDYGYTF. The CDR3 region has the DNA TGTGCCAGCAGTGCGGCAGGGGACTATGGCTACACCTTC.

The V gene is TRBV6-5, the J gene TRBJ2-7, with D possibly being TRBD2 (6 bases). The V end lost 0 bases, the J end lost 4 bases, and 16 bases lay between the germline ends. Germline CDR1 is MNHEY and CDR2 is SVGAGI. This CDR3 has 16 amino acids. Written as DNA, the CDR3 is TGTGCCAGCAGTTACTCCGGGACTCTCGGAATGTACGAGCAGTACTTC. Encoded protein: CASSYSGTLGMYEQYF.

The chain employs TRBV7-2 and TRBJ2-7; D is possibly TRBD1 (6 bases). This CDR3 region has 13 residues. V lost 3 bases to trimming and J lost 3 bases, with 9 bases between them. Germline V gene sequence: CDR1 SGHTA, CDR2 FQGNSA. CDR3 loop: CASSLTGVYEQYF. The DNA of the CDR3 is TGTGCCAGCAGCTTGACAGGCGTCTACGAGCAGTACTTC.

This clone has just one count. The V gene is TRBV28, the J gene TRBJ2-3, with D perhaps TRBD2 (5 bases). V lost 8 bases and J lost 8, with 20 bases in between. The V gene's germline CDR1 is MDHEN and CDR2 SYDVKM. The CDR3 has 14 residues. The CDR3 loop is CASWERTLRGTQYF. The DNA of the CDR3 is TGTGCCAGCTGGGAGAGGACCCTTCGGGGTACGCAGTATTTT.

This chain uses TRBV6-5 with TRBJ2-7; 7 bases are a match to TRBD2. The CDR3 runs 12 residues. From germline, CDR1 is MNHEY and CDR2 SVGAGI. The V gene end was trimmed by 7 bases and the J gene end by 2 bases; junction bases not matched to a gene: 2. CDR3: CASTGGTYEQYF. The CDR3 region has the DNA TGTGCCAGCACCGGGGGGACCTACGAGCAGTACTTC.

V gene TRBV5-4 combines with J gene TRBJ1-2; 11 positions agree with TRBD1. V dropped 5 bases and J dropped 6; count of bases not matched to a gene: 6. Germline CDR1 and CDR2: SGHNT and YYREEE (reference sequence). This CDR3 has 14 residues. In DNA, the CDR3 is TGTGCCAGCAGGGCGGGACAGGGGGTGGATGGCTACACCTTC. Its translation: CASRAGQGVDGYTF.

The chain recombines TRBV10-3 with TRBJ1-3; 9 bases are shared with TRBD1. V gave up 7 bases and J gave up 4 bases; unmatched junction bases: 2. The CDR3 is 13 amino acids. The germline V gene has CDR1 ENHRY and CDR2 SYGVKD. CDR3 amino acids: CAIKGQGGNTIYF. Here the CDR3 DNA reads TGTGCCATCAAAGGACAGGGGGGAAACACCATATATTTT.

This sequence joins TRBV10-3 and TRBJ2-1, with TRBD2 identical over 16 bases. V lost 5 bases and J lost 2; bases outside the gene matches: 6. The CDR3 length is 18 residues. Germline-derived CDR1 and CDR2 are ENHRY and SYGVKD. CDR3 nucleotide sequence: TGTGCCATCAGTCCCGGGACTAGCGGGGGGGACCCCTACAATGAGCAGTTCTTC. Encoded protein: CAISPGTSGGDPYNEQFF.

This clone was observed a single time. The CDR3 carries no conserved terminal phenylalanine or tryptophan, so it likely arises from a read error. For the CDR3, the DNA is TGCAGCGTTGAACAGGGGGCTACTGAAGCTTTCCTT. Residues: CSVEQGATEAFL. The chain uses TRBV29-1 and TRBJ1-1, with 8 bases lining up with TRBD1. The CDR3 length is 12 residues. J lost 5 bases, V lost 2 bases, and 1 base had no gene match. The germline V gene encodes CDR1 SQVTM and CDR2 ANQGSEA.

As for this clone: A read error may produce the germline difference seen at one junction end. The rearrangement joins TRBV7-7 to TRBJ2-1; 7 bases agree with TRBD2. The length of the CDR3 is 13 residues. Germline lookup yields CDR1 SSHAT and CDR2 FNYEAQ (reference sequence). The DNA for the CDR3 is TGTGCTAGCAGCCCGGGGAGGGTCAATGAGCAGTTCTTC. Translation gives CASSPGRVNEQFF.

The V and J genes are TRBV5-1 and TRBJ2-1; 10 nucleotides match TRBD2. Germline V gene data show CDR1 as SGHRS and CDR2 as YFSETQ. The V and J ends lost 0 bases and 7 bases, in that order; junction bases with no gene match: 7. CDR3 size: 16 residues. The CDR3 nucleotides are TGCGCCAGCAGCTTGGTCGCTAGCGGGAGTGGTAATGAGCAGTTCTTC. Protein product: CASSLVASGSGNEQFF.

V usage is TRBV4-1 and J usage is TRBJ2-1, with a possible D match to TRBD1 (6 bases). Deletions cut 6 bases from V and 4 bases from J, with 13 bases between. CDR1 and CDR2 (germline): MGHRA, YSYEKL. The CDR3 consists of 14 residues. The CDR3 reads CASSLQGFYNEQFF. CDR3 in DNA: TGCGCCAGCAGTCTTCAGGGGTTTTACAATGAGCAGTTCTTC.

The rearrangement joins TRBV5-1 to TRBJ1-1; 12 bases fit TRBD1. The V segment lost 2 bases and the J segment 5 bases; nucleotides outside the gene matches: 4. The germline gives CDR1 SGHRS, CDR2 YFSETQ. This CDR3 contains 15 residues. The CDR3 sequence: CASSLGTGGKTEAFF. The CDR3 bases are TGCGCCAGCAGCTTAGGGACAGGGGGCAAAACTGAAGCTTTCTTT.

The chain recombines TRBV6-5 with TRBJ1-1, with a possible D match to TRBD1 (5 bases). V was pared by 2 bases and J by 2 bases, with 9 bases between. The CDR3 sequence is 14 residues long. Germline V gene data show CDR1 as MNHEY and CDR2 as SVGAGI. CDR3 in DNA: TGTGCCAGCAGTTACCTCAGGGAAAACACTGAAGCTTTCTTT. Translating it yields CASSYLRENTEAFF.

The genes are TRBV28 and TRBJ1-2; D may be TRBD1 (6 bases). V was clipped by 2 bases and J by 8 bases, with 9 bases between them. CDR1 and CDR2 (germline): MDHEN, SYDVKM. The CDR3 runs to 12 residues. CDR3 nucleotide sequence: TGTGCCAGCAGTTTACAGGGGAGCGGCTACACCTTC. Encoded protein: CASSLQGSGYTF.

This clone was seen once. This chain links TRBV7-6 with TRBJ1-6, with D tentatively TRBD1 (6 bases). The CDR3 totals 13 residues. The ends were cut back, 6 bases at V and 7 bases at J, with 10 bases in the middle. Per the germline V gene, CDR1 is SGHVS and CDR2 is FNYEAQ. In DNA, the CDR3 is TGTGCCAGCAGTTCAACAGGGAATTCACCCCTCCACTTT. Encoded protein: CASSSTGNSPLHF.

This sequence joins TRBV30 and TRBJ1-2; D perhaps matches TRBD1 (5 bases). The CDR3 is 11 amino acids. CDR1 and CDR2 (germline): GTSNPN, SVGIG (reference sequence). With 3 bases removed from V and 4 bases from J, the gap between germline ends came to 6 bases. CDR3 protein: CAWSTGYGYTF. CDR3 DNA: TGTGCCTGGAGCACAGGCTATGGCTACACCTTC.

This rearrangement joins TRBV11-3 to TRBJ2-3, with TRBD1 matching over 9 bases. V lost 4 bases to trimming and J lost 14 bases; unmatched junction nucleotides: 7. The CDR3 covers 12 residues. The V gene's germline CDR1 is SGHNT and CDR2 YENEEA. This CDR3 reads CASSSGTGKPYF. The CDR3 bases are TGTGCCAGCAGCTCAGGGACAGGGAAGCCGTATTTT.